This T cell receptor beta chain was recovered during a study of glioma-infiltrating T cells. This clonotype occurred many times. There are 14 residues in the CDR3. Germline V gene data show CDR1 as MNHNY and CDR2 as SVGAGI (reference sequence). The ends lost 2 bases at V and 4 bases at J; junction bases unmatched: 4. Using RNA template, CDR3s of TCR alpha and beta were amplified with iRepertoire arm-PCR. TCRdb called the multiplex PCR reads again in MiXCR, with one record for every CDR3 protein. The profile shows about 200,000 distinct CDR3 sequences, around 32% of them singletons. The receptor's source is a human donor with low-grade glioma or glioblastoma, undergoing nonglioma brain surgery, or in good health (not recorded which). The sequenced material came from glioma tissue, nonneoplastic brain tissue, or PBMCs (not recorded which). The V and J genes are TRBV6-6 and TRBJ2-5; 7 nucleotides line up with TRBD2. CDR3 in DNA: TGTGCCAGCAGTTACGGGAGGGCCTTAGAGACCCAGTACTTC. Translation gives CASSYGRALETQYF.